This TCR beta chain was found in a study of blood T cell repertoires in COVID-19. In this sample, this clone turned up a few times. The sample holds other DNA sequences that translate to the same CDR3. Sequenced by immunoSEQ multiplex PCR; TCRdb stores in-frame clones only, minus some. Of about 150,000 clones in the sample, around 90% were seen once. This CDR3 spans 16 amino acids. V lost 2 bases, J lost 0 bases, and 2 bases stayed unmatched. Germline CDR1 reads MNHEY; CDR2 reads SVGEGT. This study enrolled people aged roughly 18 to 90 from under 25 US geographic areas. The rearrangement joins TRBV6-2 or TRBV6-3 to TRBJ2-7; 12 nucleotides align to TRBD2. The sample was PBMCs or T cells enriched from blood (not recorded which). The clonotype originates from a woman between 40 and 55 years old who had been exposed to COVID-19. CDR3 loop: CASSYRTSGASYEQYF. CDR3 nucleotides: TGTGCCAGCAGTTACCGGACTAGCGGGGCCTCCTACGAGCAGTACTTC.